Below, 30 T cell receptor beta chains from the same sample are listed, as sequenced in a study of response to subunit inactivated influenza vaccine (dated by TCRdb to 2017 to 2018). Libraries came from RT-PCR. Data came from an Illumina HiSeq 2500. The raw public reads went through TCRdb reprocessing: fastp at Q25, MiXCR clone calling, in-frame beta chains kept. Identical CDR3 protein sequences are pooled into one entry, listed with their most common genes and DNA. The sample table contains some 640,000 distinct CDR3 sequences; only one count was recorded for roughly 14% of them. The ten largest clones take up approximately 6.5% of the sample. Sequencing used PBMCs from blood, obtained 14 to 15 days before vaccination. These receptors all come from a man in his fifties who received an inactivated influenza vaccine. Donor details come from another sample of the same person, matched by shared clones.

The genes are TRBV20-1 and TRBJ2-5; tentative D call: TRBD2 (5 bases). The V and J ends lost 5 bases and 5 bases respectively, with 15 bases between them. CDR3 length: 13 amino acids. Germline V gene lookup returns CDR1 DFQATT and CDR2 SNEGSKA (reference sequence). For the CDR3, the DNA is TGCAGTGCTCTACAGAGGGTTTGGGAGACCCAGTACTTC. Translating it yields CSALQRVWETQYF.

This chain links TRBV3-1 with TRBJ1-3; 7 bases are a match to TRBD1. V lost 4 bases to trimming and J lost 0 bases; unmatched junction nucleotides: 6. This CDR3 is 16 amino acids long. Germline V CDR1 and CDR2: LGHDT, YNNKEL (reference sequence). The CDR3, as DNA: TGTGCCAGCAGCCGCGGACAGGCAATCTCTGGAAACACCATATATTTT. Its protein is CASSRGQAISGNTIYF.

The chain carries TRBV5-4 and TRBJ2-3; D uncertain. The germline gives CDR1 SGHNT, CDR2 YYREEE (reference sequence). The CDR3 spans 15 residues. V was trimmed by 0 bases and J by 2 bases, leaving 10 bases between them. The CDR3 is CASSLDLDDTDTQYF. CDR3 coding DNA: TGTGCCAGCAGCTTGGATTTAGATGACACAGATACGCAGTATTTT.

In its sample, this clonotype was seen many times. The genes are TRBV4-3 and TRBJ2-3; 7 bases are shared with TRBD2. CDR3 size: 15 residues. Germline values: CDR1 LGHNA, CDR2 YSLEER. J gave up 1 base and V 1 base, and 2 bases lay outside the gene matches. CDR3: CASSQGLAGTDTQYF. For the CDR3, the DNA is TGCGCCAGCAGCCAAGGGCTAGCGGGCACAGATACGCAGTATTTT.

The chain recombines TRBV7-3 with TRBJ2-1; 9 bases are shared with TRBD2. The germline gives CDR1 SGHTA, CDR2 FQGTGA. CDR3 size: 18 residues. Unmatched junction bases numbered 10, after V lost 2 bases and J lost 2 bases. The CDR3 DNA sequence: TGTGCCAGCAGCTTAGGGGTTAGCGGGAGACTTCCCTACAATGAGCAGTTCTTC. Amino acids: CASSLGVSGRLPYNEQFF.

This chain links TRBV7-2 with TRBJ2-2; D possibly corresponds to TRBD1 (6 bases). The CDR3 is 15 amino acids. Germline V lookup: CDR1 SGHTA, CDR2 FQGNSA. V dropped 6 bases and J dropped 4 bases, with 15 bases sitting between them. The CDR3 DNA is TGTGCCAGCAGACAAACATCAGGGGCCACCGGGGAGCTGTTTTTT. Its translation is CASRQTSGATGELFF.

This clonotype occurred many times. The rearrangement links TRBV28 to TRBJ2-1, with D maybe TRBD1 (6 bases). Between the trimmed V and J ends, which lost 5 bases and 7 bases, there was a span of 12 bases. This CDR3 spans 13 amino acids. Germline V gene sequence: CDR1 MDHEN, CDR2 SYDVKM. The CDR3 DNA sequence: TGTGCCAGCAGTCGGGACACGGGGAATGAGCAGTTCTTC. Encoded protein: CASSRDTGNEQFF.

This clonotype has only a few counts. V is TRBV5-1 and J is TRBJ2-1, with D perhaps matching TRBD2 (5 bases). CDR3 size: 14 residues. Germline loops: CDR1 SGHRS, CDR2 YFSETQ. V lost 3 bases, J lost 5 bases, and 12 bases lay in between. The CDR3 nucleotides read TGCGCCAGCAGCTCCGGGATGCAAAACAATGAGCAGTTCTTC. Encoded protein: CASSSGMQNNEQFF.

This clonotype has a handful of counts. This sequence joins TRBV5-1 and TRBJ2-5, with 11 bases fitting TRBD2. The J segment lost 5 bases and the V segment lost 4 bases, leaving 10 bases of the junction unmatched. CDR1 and CDR2 (germline): SGHRS, YFSETQ. This CDR3 comprises 16 residues. CDR3: CASSGTSGWFRETQYF. Here the CDR3 DNA reads TGCGCCAGCAGCGGGACTAGCGGCTGGTTCCGGGAGACCCAGTACTTC. Complete variable domain (other parts from reference TRBV5-1 and TRBJ2-5): KAGVTQTPRYLIKTRGQQVTLSCSPISGHRSVSWYQQTPGQGLQFLFEYFSETQRNKGNFPGRFSGRQFSNSRSEMNVSTLELGDSALYLCASSGTSGWFRETQYFGPGTRLLVL.

This clonotype has only a few counts. The chain links TRBV12-3 or TRBV12-4 to TRBJ2-7; 10 bases fit TRBD1. Trimming cost V 5 bases and J 4 bases; bases outside gene matches: 8. The CDR3 has 15 residues. CDR3 DNA: TGTGCCAGCAGTCTGACAGGGGGCGCGGTGTACGAGCAGTACTTC. Protein: CASSLTGGAVYEQYF.

The table lists this clonotype with many counts. V and J are TRBV4-3 and TRBJ2-5, with 13 bases that match TRBD2. The CDR3 is 17 residues long. Germline loops: CDR1 LGHNA, CDR2 YSLEER. After removal of 4 bases from V and 2 bases from J, the junction contained 7 bases not matched to a gene. The CDR3 sequence is CASSPRLAGGTQETQYF. The CDR3 DNA follows: TGCGCCAGCAGCCCCCGACTAGCGGGAGGTACACAAGAGACCCAGTACTTC.

On this clonotype itself: Given a much more abundant clone one base away, this may be a read error. The chain couples TRBV7-9 to TRBJ1-1; the match to TRBD1 covers 7 bases. The junction had 4 bases not matched to a gene; V was cut back by 6 bases and J by 3 bases. Germline V gene lookup returns CDR1 SEHNR and CDR2 FQNEAQ (reference sequence). The length of the CDR3 is 13 residues. The CDR3 nucleotides read TGTGCCAGCAGGTTCGACAGGGACACTGAAGCTTTCTTT. Translating gives CASRFDRDTEAFF.

V and J are TRBV7-8 and TRBJ2-5; 7 bases fit TRBD1. The ends lost 1 base at V and 1 base at J; junction bases unmatched: 6. Germline values: CDR1 SGHVS, CDR2 FQNEAQ. The CDR3 covers 16 residues. CDR3 region: CASSLVGDSLQETQYF. Written as DNA, the CDR3 is TGTGCCAGCAGCTTAGTTGGGGACAGCCTCCAAGAGACCCAGTACTTC.

This rearrangement joins TRBV10-3 to TRBJ2-7, with 10 bases matching TRBD1. The CDR3 loop spans 15 amino acids. V was clipped by 3 bases and J by 6 bases; unmatched bases: 8. Looked up from germline, CDR1 is ENHRY and CDR2 is SYGVKD. CDR3 in DNA: TGTGCCATCAGTGAACCGGGACAGGGGAGAGCCGAGCAGTACTTC. Its protein is CAISEPGQGRAEQYF.

In its sample, this clonotype was seen a few times. This chain uses TRBV11-2 with TRBJ1-5; tentatively, D is TRBD1 (5 bases). This CDR3 region has 13 residues. The V and J ends lost 5 bases and 4 bases respectively, with 9 bases between them. In germline, CDR1 is SGHAT, CDR2 FQNNGV. The CDR3 DNA sequence: TGTGCCAGCAGCCTGACAGAAAATCAGCCCCAGCATTTT. It encodes CASSLTENQPQHF.

This chain uses TRBV28 with TRBJ2-7; D remains unclear. V lost 6 bases, J lost 5 bases, and 11 bases lay in between. CDR1 is MDHEN and CDR2 is SYDVKM in the germline V gene. The CDR3 extends over 12 amino acids. This chain's CDR3 is CASSPRLHEQYF. In DNA, the CDR3 is TGTGCCAGCAGCCCCCGGCTCCACGAGCAGTACTTC.

This clonotype was detected a few times. The chain links TRBV7-9 to TRBJ2-7; D remains ambiguous. Trimming removed 0 bases from V and 5 bases from J, with 8 bases in between. The CDR3 consists of 13 residues. In germline, CDR1 is SEHNR, CDR2 FQNEAQ (reference sequence). CDR3 DNA sequence: TGTGCCAGCAGCTTAGCGGTCCGGGACGAGCAGTACTTC. Encoded protein: CASSLAVRDEQYF.

The chain recombines TRBV6-6 with TRBJ2-7; D unclear. Germline lookup yields CDR1 MNHNY and CDR2 SVGAGI (reference sequence). Trimming took off 5 bases at V and 4 bases at J, with 12 bases between the two ends. The CDR3 covers 13 residues. CDR3 DNA: TGTGCCAGCAGTCTCTCAAGTAATTACGAGCAGTACTTC. Protein sequence: CASSLSSNYEQYF.

The table lists this clonotype with many counts. The CDR3 DNA reads as TGCGCCAGCAGCTTACAGGAGTCCTTTTACAATGAGCAGTTCTTC. It yields the protein CASSLQESFYNEQFF. The chain employs TRBV5-1 and TRBJ2-1; TRBD1 is a possible D gene (5 bases). The CDR3 consists of 15 residues. With 2 bases removed from V and 4 bases from J, the gap between germline ends came to 13 bases. The germline V gene encodes CDR1 SGHRS and CDR2 YFSETQ.

This clonotype was found many times. This chain links TRBV7-2 with TRBJ2-3; 9 positions agree with TRBD2. The germline V gene encodes CDR1 SGHTA and CDR2 FQGNSA. The CDR3 is 12 amino acids. V shed 6 bases and J 5 bases; nucleotides not matched to a gene: 0. CDR3 sequence reads: CASSSGRDTQYF. The CDR3 DNA reads as TGTGCCAGCAGTAGCGGGAGAGATACGCAGTATTTT. The entire variable domain, with the rest obtained from reference TRBV7-2 and TRBJ2-3, is as follows: GAGVSQSPSNKVTEKGKDVELRCDPISGHTALYWYRQSLGQGLEFLIYFQGNSAPDKSGLPSDRFSAERTGGSVSTLTIQRTQQEDSAVYLCASSSGRDTQYFGPGTRLTVL.

This clonotype was observed a handful of times. One end of the junction is discordant with germline, which a read error may explain. The chain employs TRBV7-9 and TRBJ2-1; 14 nucleotides agree with TRBD2. The CDR3 covers 15 residues. Germline V gene data show CDR1 as SEHNR and CDR2 as FQNEAQ (reference sequence). CDR3 protein: CASILGTSGSGEQFF. The CDR3 bases are TGTGCCAGCATCTTAGGGACTAGCGGGAGCGGTGAGCAGTTCTTC.

This clonotype was counted only a few times. The chain employs TRBV12-3 or TRBV12-4 and TRBJ1-2; D might be TRBD1 (5 bases). V was pared by 7 bases and J by 0 bases, with 15 bases between. The CDR3 is made up of 15 amino acids. The CDR3 sequence: CASIPLQAPNYGYTF. CDR3 DNA sequence: TGTGCCAGCATTCCCTTACAGGCACCTAACTATGGCTACACCTTC.

The V call is TRBV9, the J call TRBJ2-2; 7 nucleotides line up with TRBD1. Germline V CDR1 and CDR2: SGDLS, YYNGEE. The V gene end was trimmed by 6 bases and the J gene end by 4 bases; junction bases not matched to a gene: 6. This CDR3 region has 14 residues. CDR3 sequence (DNA): TGTGCCAGCAACATTGACAGGGCCACCGGGGAGCTGTTTTTT. Its protein is CASNIDRATGELFF.

This rearrangement joins TRBV11-2 to TRBJ2-1, with D perhaps assigned TRBD1 or TRBD2 (6 bases each). V lost 5 bases and J 9 bases, leaving 17 bases between the germline ends. CDR1 SGHAT and CDR2 FQNNGV come from the germline V gene. This CDR3 comprises 14 residues. This CDR3 is CASSDSGAGVEQFF. In nucleotides, the CDR3 is TGTGCCAGCAGCGACTCGGGGGCCGGGGTTGAGCAGTTCTTC.

The CDR3 sequence: CASSSGAREQFF. The CDR3 coding sequence is TGTGCCAGCAGCTCAGGGGCACGTGAGCAGTTCTTC. The chain couples TRBV11-3 to TRBJ2-1, with D maybe TRBD1 (6 bases). V was cut by 4 bases and J by 9 bases, with 10 bases left in between. The V gene's germline CDR1 is SGHNT and CDR2 YENEEA. The CDR3 spans 12 residues.

This clonotype came up many times. The chain recombines TRBV29-1 with TRBJ2-4; D is unresolved. The CDR3 runs to 13 residues. Trimming removed 2 bases at V and 0 bases at J, with 5 bases between. Per the germline V gene, CDR1 is SQVTM and CDR2 is ANQGSEA. CDR3 region: CSVEIIAKNIQYF. The CDR3 nucleotides are TGCAGCGTTGAAATCATAGCCAAAAACATTCAGTACTTC.

The V call is TRBV12-3 or TRBV12-4, the J call TRBJ1-4; D gene uncertain. V shed 3 bases and J shed 5 bases, with 7 bases lying between them. The CDR3 covers 13 residues. CDR3: CASSFSVNEKLFF. The CDR3 DNA reads TGTGCCAGCAGTTTTTCGGTCAATGAAAAACTGTTTTTT.

A few counts support this clonotype. The CDR3 DNA follows: TGCGCCAGCAGCTTGGTGACTATTCGGTCCAATGAGCAGTTCTTC. Amino acid sequence: CASSLVTIRSNEQFF. The chain recombines TRBV5-1 with TRBJ2-1, with D perhaps matching TRBD2 (5 bases). Per the germline V gene, CDR1 is SGHRS and CDR2 is YFSETQ. Trimming took off 0 bases at V and 6 bases at J, with 13 bases between the two ends. The CDR3 has 15 residues.

The CDR3 sequence is CASSFSNAGGQETQYF. The CDR3 nucleotides read TGTGCCAGCAGCTTTTCAAATGCGGGGGGCCAAGAGACCCAGTACTTC. The chain joins TRBV7-2 to TRBJ2-5; TRBD2 agrees at 8 bases. The CDR3 is made up of 16 amino acids. CDR1 is SGHTA, CDR2 FQGNSA, per germline. Unmatched junction bases numbered 7, after V lost 3 bases and J lost 1 base.

This clonotype showed up just a few times. The rearrangement joins TRBV4-1 to TRBJ2-3, with D possibly being TRBD1 or TRBD2 (5 bases each). Per the germline V gene, CDR1 is MGHRA and CDR2 is YSYEKL. The CDR3 is 17 amino acids. V lost 0 bases, J lost 4 bases, and 17 bases lay in between. The CDR3 sequence is CASSQDSASGTADTQYF. CDR3 nucleotides: TGCGCCAGCAGCCAAGATAGTGCGTCAGGGACCGCAGATACGCAGTATTTT.